This T cell receptor beta chain was recovered during a study of T cells after yellow fever vaccination. The study's findings and limits: The booster response re-showed most primary clones: about 96% CD4, almost 90% CD8. A small share of clonotypes appeared in both CD4 and CD8 compartments.

5'RACE template switching added a universal primer site and UMIs to TCR cDNA. TCRdb analysed the 5' RACE reads with MiXCR anew, one entry per CDR3 protein. The sample includes 300,000 or so distinct CDR3 sequences, roughly 9% of them seen just once. This clonotype has more than one count but fewer than ten. Its antigen is currently unknown. An end of the junction does not agree with germline; a read error may underlie this. This CDR3 spans 14 amino acids. The germline V gene encodes CDR1 DFQATT and CDR2 SNEGSKA (reference sequence). This TCR came from a man aged 18 to 35 who received the YFV17D yellow fever vaccine. This chain links TRBV20-1 with TRBJ1-6; no definite D call. The specimen was CD4+ T cells sorted from PBMCs, collected 5 days after the yellow fever booster vaccination. The CDR3 DNA follows: TGCAGTGCAAGAGGAGGCGCATCAAATTCACCCCTCCACTTT. Translated: CSARGGASNSPLHF.